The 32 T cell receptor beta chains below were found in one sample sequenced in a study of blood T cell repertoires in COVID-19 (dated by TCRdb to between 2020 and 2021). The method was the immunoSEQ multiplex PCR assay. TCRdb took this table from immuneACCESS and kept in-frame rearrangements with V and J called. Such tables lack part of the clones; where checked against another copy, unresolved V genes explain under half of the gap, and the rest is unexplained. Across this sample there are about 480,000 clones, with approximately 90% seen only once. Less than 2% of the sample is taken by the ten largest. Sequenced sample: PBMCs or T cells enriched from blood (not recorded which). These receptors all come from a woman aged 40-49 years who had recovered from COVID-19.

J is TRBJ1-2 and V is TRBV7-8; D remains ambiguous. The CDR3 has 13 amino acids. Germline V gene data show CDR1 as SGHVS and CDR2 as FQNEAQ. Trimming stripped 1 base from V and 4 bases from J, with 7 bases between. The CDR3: CASSLESFYGYTF. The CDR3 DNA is TGTGCCAGCAGCTTAGAAAGCTTCTATGGCTACACCTTC.

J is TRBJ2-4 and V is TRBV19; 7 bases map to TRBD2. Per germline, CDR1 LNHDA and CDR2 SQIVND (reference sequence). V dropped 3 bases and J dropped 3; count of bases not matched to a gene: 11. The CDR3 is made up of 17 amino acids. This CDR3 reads CASSMPSGTLGKNIQYF. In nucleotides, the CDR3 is TGTGCCAGTAGTATGCCCAGCGGGACCCTCGGCAAAAACATTCAGTACTTC.

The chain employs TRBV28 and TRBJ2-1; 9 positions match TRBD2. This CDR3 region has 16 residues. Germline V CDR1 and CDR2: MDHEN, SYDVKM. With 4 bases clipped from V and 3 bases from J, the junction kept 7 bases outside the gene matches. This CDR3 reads CASSSLGTSFYNEQFF. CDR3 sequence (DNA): TGTGCCAGCAGTTCTCTCGGGACTAGCTTCTACAATGAGCAGTTCTTC.

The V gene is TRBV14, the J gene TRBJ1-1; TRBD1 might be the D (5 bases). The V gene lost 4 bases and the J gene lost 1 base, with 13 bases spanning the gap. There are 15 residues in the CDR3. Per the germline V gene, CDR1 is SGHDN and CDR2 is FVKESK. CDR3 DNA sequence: TGTGCCAGCAGCCCCCTGGCAGGGTCGAACACTGAAGCTTTCTTT. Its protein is CASSPLAGSNTEAFF.

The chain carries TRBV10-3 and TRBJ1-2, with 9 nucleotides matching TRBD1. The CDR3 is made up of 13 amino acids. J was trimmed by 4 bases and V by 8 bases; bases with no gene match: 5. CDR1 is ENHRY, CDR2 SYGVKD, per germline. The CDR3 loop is CAIRDREVYGYTF. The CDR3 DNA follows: TGTGCCATCCGGGACAGGGAGGTCTATGGCTACACCTTC.

Written as DNA, the CDR3 is TGTGCCAGCAGTTCGCCGGGGGGAATATCTGGAAACACCATATATTTT. As protein: CASSSPGGISGNTIYF. The chain couples TRBV28 to TRBJ1-3, with TRBD1 as a possible D gene (5 bases). Deletions cut 4 bases from V and 1 base from J, with 14 bases between. This CDR3 has 16 amino acids. Germline values: CDR1 MDHEN, CDR2 SYDVKM.

CDR3 DNA: TGCGCCAGCAGCCAAGATACGGCAGGGGGAATACAGCCCCAGCATTTT. Encoded protein: CASSQDTAGGIQPQHF. This rearrangement joins TRBV4-3 to TRBJ1-5; 7 nucleotides align to TRBD1. This CDR3 comprises 16 residues. Germline loops: CDR1 LGHNA, CDR2 YSLEER. Trimming removed 0 bases from V and 7 bases from J; junction bases left unmatched: 9.

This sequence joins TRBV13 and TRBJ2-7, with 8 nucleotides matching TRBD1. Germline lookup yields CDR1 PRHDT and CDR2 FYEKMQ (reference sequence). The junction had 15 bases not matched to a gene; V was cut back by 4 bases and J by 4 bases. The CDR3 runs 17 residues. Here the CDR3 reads CASSCLALGQGFYEQYF. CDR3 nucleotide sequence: TGTGCCAGCAGCTGTCTGGCCCTAGGACAGGGCTTTTACGAGCAGTACTTC.

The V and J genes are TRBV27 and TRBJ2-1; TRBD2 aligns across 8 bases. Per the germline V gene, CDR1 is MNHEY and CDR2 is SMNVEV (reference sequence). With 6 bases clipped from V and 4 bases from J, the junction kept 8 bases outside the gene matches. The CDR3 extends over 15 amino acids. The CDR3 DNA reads TGTGCCAGCAGGGGCCTTGGACTAGCTTACAATGAGCAGTTCTTC. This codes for CASRGLGLAYNEQFF.

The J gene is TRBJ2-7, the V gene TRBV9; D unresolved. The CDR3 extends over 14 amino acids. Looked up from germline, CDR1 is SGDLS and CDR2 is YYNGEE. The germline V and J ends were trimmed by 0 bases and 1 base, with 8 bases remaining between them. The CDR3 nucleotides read TGTGCCAGCAGCGTAGAAAGCTTGTCCTACGAGCAGTACTTC. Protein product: CASSVESLSYEQYF.

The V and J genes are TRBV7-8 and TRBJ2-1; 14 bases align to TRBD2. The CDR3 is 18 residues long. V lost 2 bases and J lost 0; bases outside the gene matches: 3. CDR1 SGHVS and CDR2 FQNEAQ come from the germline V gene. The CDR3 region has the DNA TGTGCCAGCAGCTTACGACTAGCGGGAGGGCTCTCCTACAATGAGCAGTTCTTC. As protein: CASSLRLAGGLSYNEQFF.

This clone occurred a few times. CDR3 nucleotides: TGTGCCAGCAGCTTAGCGACAGGGCTACCTGGAAACACCATATATTTT. Its protein product is CASSLATGLPGNTIYF. The chain employs TRBV7-9 and TRBJ1-3; 7 bases fit TRBD1. The CDR3 is made up of 16 amino acids. Looked up from germline, CDR1 is SEHNR and CDR2 is FQNEAQ (reference sequence). The junction had 4 bases not matched to a gene; V was cut back by 0 bases and J by 2 bases.

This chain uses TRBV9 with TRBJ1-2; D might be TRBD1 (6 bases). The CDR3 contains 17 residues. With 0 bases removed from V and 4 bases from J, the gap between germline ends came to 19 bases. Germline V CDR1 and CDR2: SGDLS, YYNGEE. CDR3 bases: TGTGCCAGCAGCGTAGTTGGGACGGCGGGGGCTGGCTATGGCTACACCTTC. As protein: CASSVVGTAGAGYGYTF.

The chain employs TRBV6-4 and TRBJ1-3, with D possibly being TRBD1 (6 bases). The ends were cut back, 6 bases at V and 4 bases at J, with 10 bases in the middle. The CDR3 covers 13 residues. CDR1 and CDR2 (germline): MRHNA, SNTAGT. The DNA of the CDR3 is TGTGCCAGCAGGGCAGGGGAAGGAAACACCATATATTTT. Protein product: CASRAGEGNTIYF.

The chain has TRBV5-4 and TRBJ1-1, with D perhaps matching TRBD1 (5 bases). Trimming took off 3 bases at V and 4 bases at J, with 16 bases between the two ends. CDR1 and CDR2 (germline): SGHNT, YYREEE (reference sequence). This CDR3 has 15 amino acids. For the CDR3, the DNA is TGTGCCAGCAGCTGGGGTTCGGGGGTCAGCACTGAAGCTTTCTTT. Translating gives CASSWGSGVSTEAFF. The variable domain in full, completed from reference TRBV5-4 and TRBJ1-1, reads ETGVTQSPTHLIKTRGQQVTLRCSSQSGHNTVSWYQQALGQGPQFIFQYYREEENGRGNFPPRFSGLQFPNYSSELNVNALELDDSALYLCASSWGSGVSTEAFFGQGTRLTVV.

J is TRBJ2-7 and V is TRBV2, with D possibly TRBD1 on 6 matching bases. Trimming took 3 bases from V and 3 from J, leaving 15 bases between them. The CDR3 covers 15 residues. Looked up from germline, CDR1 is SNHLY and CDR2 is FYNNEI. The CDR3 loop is CASSEGSGDIYEQYF. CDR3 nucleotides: TGTGCCAGCAGTGAGGGGTCAGGGGATATCTACGAGCAGTACTTC.

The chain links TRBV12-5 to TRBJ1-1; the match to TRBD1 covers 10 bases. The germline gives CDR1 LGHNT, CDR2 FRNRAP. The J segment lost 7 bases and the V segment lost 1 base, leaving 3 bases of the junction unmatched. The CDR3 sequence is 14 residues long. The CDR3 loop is CASGLGQGAIEAFF. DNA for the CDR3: TGTGCTAGTGGTTTGGGACAGGGGGCAATTGAAGCTTTCTTT.

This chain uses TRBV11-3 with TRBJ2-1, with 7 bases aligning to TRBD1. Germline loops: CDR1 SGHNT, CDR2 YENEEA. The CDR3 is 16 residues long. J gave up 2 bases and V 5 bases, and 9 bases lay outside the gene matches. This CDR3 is CASSIRQGSPYNEQFF. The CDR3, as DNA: TGTGCCAGCAGCATACGACAGGGATCCCCCTACAATGAGCAGTTCTTC.

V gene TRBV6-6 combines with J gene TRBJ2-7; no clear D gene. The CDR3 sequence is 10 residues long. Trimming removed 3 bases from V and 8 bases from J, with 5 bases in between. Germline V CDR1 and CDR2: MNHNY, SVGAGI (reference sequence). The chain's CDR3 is CASSYSKQYF. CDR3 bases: TGTGCCAGCAGTTATAGTAAGCAGTACTTC.

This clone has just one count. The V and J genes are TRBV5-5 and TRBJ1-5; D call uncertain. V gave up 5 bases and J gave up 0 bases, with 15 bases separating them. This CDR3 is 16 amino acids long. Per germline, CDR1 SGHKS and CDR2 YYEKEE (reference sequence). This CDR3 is CASSVLVADSNQPQHF. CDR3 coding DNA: TGTGCCAGCAGTGTTTTAGTAGCGGATAGCAATCAGCCCCAGCATTTT.

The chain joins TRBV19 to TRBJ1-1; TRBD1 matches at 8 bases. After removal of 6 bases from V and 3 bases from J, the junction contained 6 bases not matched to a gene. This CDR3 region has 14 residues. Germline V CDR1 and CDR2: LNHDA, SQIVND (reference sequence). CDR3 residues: CASSTTGGYTEAFF. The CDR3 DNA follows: TGTGCCAGTAGCACAACAGGGGGGTACACTGAAGCTTTCTTT.

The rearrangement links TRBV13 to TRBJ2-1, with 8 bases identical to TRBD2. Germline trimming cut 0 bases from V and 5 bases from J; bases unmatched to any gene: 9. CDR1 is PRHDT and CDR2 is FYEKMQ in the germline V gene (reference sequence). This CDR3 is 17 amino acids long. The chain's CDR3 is CASSLGRAGGGDNEQFF. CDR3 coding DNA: TGTGCCAGCAGCTTAGGCAGGGCGGGAGGAGGGGACAATGAGCAGTTCTTC.

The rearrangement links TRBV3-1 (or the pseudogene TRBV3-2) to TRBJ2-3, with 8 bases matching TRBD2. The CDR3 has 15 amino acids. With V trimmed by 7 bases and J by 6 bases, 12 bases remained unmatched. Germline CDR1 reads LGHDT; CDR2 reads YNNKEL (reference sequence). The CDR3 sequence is CASTSGAGGRDTQYF. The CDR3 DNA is TGTGCCAGCACATCCGGTGCGGGAGGTCGGGATACGCAGTATTTT.

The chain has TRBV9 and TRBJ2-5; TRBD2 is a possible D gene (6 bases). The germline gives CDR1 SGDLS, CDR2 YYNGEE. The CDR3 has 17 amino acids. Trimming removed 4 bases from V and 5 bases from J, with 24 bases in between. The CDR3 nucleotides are TGTGCCAGCAGCTTCCGGAGTCCCGTGGGAGGCGAGGAGACCCAGTACTTC. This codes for CASSFRSPVGGEETQYF.

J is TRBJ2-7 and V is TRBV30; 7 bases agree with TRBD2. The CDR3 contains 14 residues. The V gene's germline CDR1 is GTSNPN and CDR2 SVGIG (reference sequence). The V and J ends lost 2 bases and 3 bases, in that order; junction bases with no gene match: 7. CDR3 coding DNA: TGTGCCTGGAGTTCCGGGCTAGCGGACTACGAGCAGTACTTC. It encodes CAWSSGLADYEQYF.

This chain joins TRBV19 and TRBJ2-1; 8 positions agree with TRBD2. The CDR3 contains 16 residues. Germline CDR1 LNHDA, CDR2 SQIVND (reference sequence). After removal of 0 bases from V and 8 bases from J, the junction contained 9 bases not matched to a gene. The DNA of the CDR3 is TGTGCCAGTAGTATAGATGACCGGGAGGGGCGATATGAGCAGTTCTTC. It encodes CASSIDDREGRYEQFF.

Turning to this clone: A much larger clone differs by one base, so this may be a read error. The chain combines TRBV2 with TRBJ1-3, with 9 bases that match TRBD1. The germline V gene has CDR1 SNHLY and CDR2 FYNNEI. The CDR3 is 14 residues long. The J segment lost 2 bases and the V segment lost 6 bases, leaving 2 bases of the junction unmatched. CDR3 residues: CASSGDRAGNTIYF. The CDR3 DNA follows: TGTGCCAGCAGCGGGGACAGGGCTGGAAACACCATATATTTT.

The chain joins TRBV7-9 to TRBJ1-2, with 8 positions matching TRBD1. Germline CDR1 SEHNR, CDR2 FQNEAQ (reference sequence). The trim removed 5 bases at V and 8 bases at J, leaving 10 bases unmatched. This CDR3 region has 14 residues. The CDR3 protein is CASSPGTGLSGYTF. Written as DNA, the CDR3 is TGTGCCAGCAGCCCCGGGACAGGACTTTCGGGCTACACCTTC.

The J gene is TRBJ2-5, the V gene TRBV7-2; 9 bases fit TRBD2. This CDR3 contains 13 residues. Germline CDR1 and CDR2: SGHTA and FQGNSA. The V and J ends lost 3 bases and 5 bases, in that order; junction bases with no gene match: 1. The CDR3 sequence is CASSFGLAETQYF. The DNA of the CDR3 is TGTGCCAGCAGCTTCGGACTAGCGGAGACCCAGTACTTC.

In DNA form, the CDR3 reads TGCGCCAGCAGCCAGGGGGGGACTAGCGGGAGGGCCCGAGAGACCCAGTACTTC. Translating gives CASSQGGTSGRARETQYF. The rearrangement joins TRBV4-3 to TRBJ2-5, with TRBD2 identical over 16 bases. CDR3 length equals 18 residues. J was trimmed by 4 bases and V by 3 bases; bases with no gene match: 8. Germline values: CDR1 LGHNA, CDR2 YSLEER.

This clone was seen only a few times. CDR3 sequence: CANRGQANYGYTF. The CDR3 nucleotides read TGTGCCAACAGGGGACAAGCTAACTATGGCTACACCTTC. This chain joins TRBV2 and TRBJ1-2, with TRBD1 identical over 7 bases. This CDR3 contains 13 residues. The trim removed 10 bases at V and 0 bases at J, leaving 5 bases unmatched. Germline assignment: CDR1 SNHLY and CDR2 FYNNEI.

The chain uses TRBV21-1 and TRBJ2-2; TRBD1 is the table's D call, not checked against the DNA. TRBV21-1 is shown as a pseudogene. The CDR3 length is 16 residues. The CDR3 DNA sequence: TGTGCCAGCAGACCTCCGGCAGGGCCAGGCACCGGGGAGCTGTTTTTT. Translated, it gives CASRPPAGPGTGELFF.